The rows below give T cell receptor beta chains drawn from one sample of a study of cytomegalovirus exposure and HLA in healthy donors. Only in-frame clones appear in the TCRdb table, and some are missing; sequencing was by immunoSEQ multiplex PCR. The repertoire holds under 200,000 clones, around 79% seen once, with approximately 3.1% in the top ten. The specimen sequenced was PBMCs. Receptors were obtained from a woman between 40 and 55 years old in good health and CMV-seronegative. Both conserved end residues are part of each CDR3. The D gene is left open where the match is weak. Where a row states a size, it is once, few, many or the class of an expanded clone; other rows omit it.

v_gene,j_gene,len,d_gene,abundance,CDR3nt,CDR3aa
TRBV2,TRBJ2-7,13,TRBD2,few,TGTGCCAGCAGCGGGCTAGCGGGGGACGAGCAGTACTTC,CASSGLAGDEQYF
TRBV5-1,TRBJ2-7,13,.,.,TGCGCCAGCAGCTTGGAACTGAGCCTCGAGCAGTACTTC,CASSLELSLEQYF
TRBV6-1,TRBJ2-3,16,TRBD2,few,TGTGCCAGCAGTGAAAGCCTAGCGGGGGGCACAGATACGCAGTATTTT,CASSESLAGGTDTQYF
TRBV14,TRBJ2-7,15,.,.,TGTGCCAGCAGTCAAAGGGGTCGAAGAATCCACGAGCAGTACTTC,CASSQRGRRIHEQYF
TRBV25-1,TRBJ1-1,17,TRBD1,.,TGTGCCAGCAGTCGACACGGACAGGGTGTTGTGAGCACTGAAGCTTTCTTT,CASSRHGQGVVSTEAFF
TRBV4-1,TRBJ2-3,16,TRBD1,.,TGCGCCAGCAGCCTCCAGCAGGGGGCGAGGGCAGATACGCAGTATTTT,CASSLQQGARADTQYF
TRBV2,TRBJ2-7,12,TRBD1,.,TGTGCCAGCAGTAAGACAGGGGTCGAGCAGTACTTC,CASSKTGVEQYF
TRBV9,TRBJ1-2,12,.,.,TGTGCCAGCAGCGGGGGGACTCGGGGCTACACCTTC,CASSGGTRGYTF
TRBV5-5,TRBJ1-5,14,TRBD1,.,TGTGCCAGCAGTGACAGGGGGTTCGATCAGCCCCAGCATTTT,CASSDRGFDQPQHF
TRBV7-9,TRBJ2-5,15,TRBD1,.,TGTGCCAGCAGGACCTACAGGGGTTTGATTGAGACCCAGTACTTC,CASRTYRGLIETQYF
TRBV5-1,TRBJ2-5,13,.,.,TGCGCCAGCAGCTTAAGGGGCCAAGAGACCCAGTACTTC,CASSLRGQETQYF
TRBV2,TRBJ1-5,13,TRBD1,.,TGTGCCAGCACCGGGACAGGGGATCAGCCCCAGCATTTT,CASTGTGDQPQHF
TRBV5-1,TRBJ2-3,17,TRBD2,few,TGCGCCAGCAGCTTACAACTAGCGGGGGGGCCACAAGATACGCAGTATTTT,CASSLQLAGGPQDTQYF
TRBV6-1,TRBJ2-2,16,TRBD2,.,TGTGCCAGCAGTGGGACTAGCACAAGGAACACCGGGGAGCTGTTTTTT,CASSGTSTRNTGELFF
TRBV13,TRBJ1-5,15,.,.,TGTGCCAGCAGCTTATTTTCGGGGATCAATCAGCCCCAGCATTTT,CASSLFSGINQPQHF
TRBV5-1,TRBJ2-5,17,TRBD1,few,TGCGCCAGCAGTAGGGGACAGGGGGCCGGAATACGAGAGACCCAGTACTTC,CASSRGQGAGIRETQYF
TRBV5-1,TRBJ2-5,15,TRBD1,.,TGCGCCAGCAGCTTGGGACAGGGTGGTGGGGAGACCCAGTACTTC,CASSLGQGGGETQYF
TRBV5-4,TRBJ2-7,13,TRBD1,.,TGTGCCAGCAGCCCGGACAGGGCCAACGAGCAGTACTTC,CASSPDRANEQYF
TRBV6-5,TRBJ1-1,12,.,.,TGTGCCAGCAGGGAGGGAAGGACTGAAGCTTTCTTT,CASREGRTEAFF
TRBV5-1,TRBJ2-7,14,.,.,TGCGCCAGCAGCCCCGCCGGGGGGCTGTACGAGCAGTACTTC,CASSPAGGLYEQYF
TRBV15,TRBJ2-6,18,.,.,TGTGCCACCAGCAGAGATCTCTCCGTCTCTTCTGGGGCCAACGTCCTGACTTTC,CATSRDLSVSSGANVLTF
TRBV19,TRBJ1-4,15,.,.,TGTGCCAGTAGTAGAAGACAGGCAACTAATGAAAAACTGTTTTTT,CASSRRQATNEKLFF
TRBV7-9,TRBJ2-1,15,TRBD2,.,TGTTCCAGCAGCTTAGGACTAGCGGGGCACAATGAGCAGTTCTTC,CSSSLGLAGHNEQFF
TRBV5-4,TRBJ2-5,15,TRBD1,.,TGTGCCAGCAGCTTGGGGGGACAGGGTTTTCAGACCCAGTACTTC,CASSLGGQGFQTQYF
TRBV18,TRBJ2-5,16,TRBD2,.,TGTGCCAGCTCACCACTCAAGCGGGAGAATCAAGAGACCCAGTACTTC,CASSPLKRENQETQYF
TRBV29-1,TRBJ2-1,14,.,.,TGCAGCGTTGTTGGACTCTTGTCCGTCAATGAGCAGTTCTTC,CSVVGLLSVNEQFF
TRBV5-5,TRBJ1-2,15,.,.,TGTGCCAGCACAACACCGGGAGCGCTTCCGCGTGGCTACACCTTC,CASTTPGALPRGYTF
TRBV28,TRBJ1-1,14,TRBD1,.,TGTGCCAGCAGGATCGGACAGGGGGACACTGAAGCTTTCTTT,CASRIGQGDTEAFF
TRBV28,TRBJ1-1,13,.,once,TGTGCCAGCAGTCCCACCCATCTGCCTAAAGCTTTCTTT,CASSPTHLPKAFF
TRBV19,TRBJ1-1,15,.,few,TGTGCCAGTAGTATAGTTGGCACACCCATCACTGAAGCTTTCTTT,CASSIVGTPITEAFF
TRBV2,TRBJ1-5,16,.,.,TGTGCCAGCAGTTACCGACCCAGACAGACCAATCAGCCCCAGCATTTT,CASSYRPRQTNQPQHF
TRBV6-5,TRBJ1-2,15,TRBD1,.,TGTGCCAGCAGTTACTCGCTCGGGACAGGGCTCGGCTACACCTTC,CASSYSLGTGLGYTF
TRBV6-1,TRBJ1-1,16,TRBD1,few,TGTGCCAGCAGTGTTAAGACAGGGTACATGAACACTGAAGCTTTCTTT,CASSVKTGYMNTEAFF
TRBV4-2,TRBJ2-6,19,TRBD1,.,TGTGCCAGCACCACAGGGGCACTCGGAGGAAGTTCTGGGGCCAACGTCCTGACTTTC,CASTTGALGGSSGANVLTF
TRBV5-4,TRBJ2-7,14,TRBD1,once,TGTGCCAGCAGCAGGGGACAGGGGGCCGACGAGCAGTACTTC,CASSRGQGADEQYF
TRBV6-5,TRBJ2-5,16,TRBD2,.,TGTGCCAGCAGTTACTGGGCGGGGGGCACTCAAGAGACCCAGTACTTC,CASSYWAGGTQETQYF
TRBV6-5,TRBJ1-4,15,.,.,TGTGCCAGCAGTGGATCGACAAGGTCTAATGAAAAACTGTTTTTT,CASSGSTRSNEKLFF
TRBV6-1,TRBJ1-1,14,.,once,TGTGCCAGCACCTTATCCTCCACTCACCTCCGAGCTTTCTTT,CASTLSSTHLRAFF
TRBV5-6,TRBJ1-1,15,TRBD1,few,TGTGCCAGCAGCCCCACGACAGGGGGGAACACTGAAGCTTTCTTT,CASSPTTGGNTEAFF
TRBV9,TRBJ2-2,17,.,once,TGTGCCAGCAGCGTAGTCGGAGGCGCACGGAACACCGGGGAGCTGTTTTTT,CASSVVGGARNTGELFF